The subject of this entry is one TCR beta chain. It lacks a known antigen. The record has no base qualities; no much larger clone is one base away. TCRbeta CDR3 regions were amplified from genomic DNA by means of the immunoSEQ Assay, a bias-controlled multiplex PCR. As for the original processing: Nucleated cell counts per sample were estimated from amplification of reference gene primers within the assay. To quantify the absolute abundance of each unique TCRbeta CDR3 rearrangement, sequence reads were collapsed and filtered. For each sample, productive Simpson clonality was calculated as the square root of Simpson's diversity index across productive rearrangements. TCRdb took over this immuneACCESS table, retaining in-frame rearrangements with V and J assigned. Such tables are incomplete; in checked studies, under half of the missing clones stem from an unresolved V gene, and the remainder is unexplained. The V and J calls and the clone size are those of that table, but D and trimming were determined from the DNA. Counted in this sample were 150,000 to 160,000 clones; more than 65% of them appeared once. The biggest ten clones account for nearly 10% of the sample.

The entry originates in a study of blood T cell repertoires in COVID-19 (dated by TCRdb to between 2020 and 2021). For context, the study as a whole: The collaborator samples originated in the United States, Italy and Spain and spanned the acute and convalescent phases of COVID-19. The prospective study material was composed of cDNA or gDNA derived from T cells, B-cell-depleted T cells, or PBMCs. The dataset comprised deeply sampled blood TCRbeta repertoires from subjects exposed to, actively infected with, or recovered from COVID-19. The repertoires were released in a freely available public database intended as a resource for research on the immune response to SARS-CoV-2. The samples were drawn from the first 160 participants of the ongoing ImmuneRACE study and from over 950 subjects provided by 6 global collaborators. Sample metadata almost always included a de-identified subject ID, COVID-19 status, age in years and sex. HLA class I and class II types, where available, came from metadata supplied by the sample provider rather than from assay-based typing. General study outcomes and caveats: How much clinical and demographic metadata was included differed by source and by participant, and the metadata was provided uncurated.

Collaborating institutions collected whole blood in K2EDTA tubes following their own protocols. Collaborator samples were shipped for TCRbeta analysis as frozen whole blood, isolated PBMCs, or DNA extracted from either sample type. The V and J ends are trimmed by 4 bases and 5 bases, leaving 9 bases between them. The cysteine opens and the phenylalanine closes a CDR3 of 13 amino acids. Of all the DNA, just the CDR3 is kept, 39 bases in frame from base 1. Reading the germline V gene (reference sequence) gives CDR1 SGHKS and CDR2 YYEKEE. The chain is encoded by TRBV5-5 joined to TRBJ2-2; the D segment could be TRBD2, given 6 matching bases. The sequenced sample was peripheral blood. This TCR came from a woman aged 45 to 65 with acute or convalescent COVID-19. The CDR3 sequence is CASSPRGTGELFF. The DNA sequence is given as TGTGCCAGCAGCCCCCGGGGGACCGGGGAGCTGTTTTTT. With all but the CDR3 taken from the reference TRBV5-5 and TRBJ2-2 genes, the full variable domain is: DAGVTQSPTHLIKTRGQQVTLRCSPISGHKSVSWYQQVLGQGPQFIFQYYEKEERGRGNFPDRFSARQFPNYSSELNVNALLLGDSALYLCASSPRGTGELFFGEGSRLTVL.